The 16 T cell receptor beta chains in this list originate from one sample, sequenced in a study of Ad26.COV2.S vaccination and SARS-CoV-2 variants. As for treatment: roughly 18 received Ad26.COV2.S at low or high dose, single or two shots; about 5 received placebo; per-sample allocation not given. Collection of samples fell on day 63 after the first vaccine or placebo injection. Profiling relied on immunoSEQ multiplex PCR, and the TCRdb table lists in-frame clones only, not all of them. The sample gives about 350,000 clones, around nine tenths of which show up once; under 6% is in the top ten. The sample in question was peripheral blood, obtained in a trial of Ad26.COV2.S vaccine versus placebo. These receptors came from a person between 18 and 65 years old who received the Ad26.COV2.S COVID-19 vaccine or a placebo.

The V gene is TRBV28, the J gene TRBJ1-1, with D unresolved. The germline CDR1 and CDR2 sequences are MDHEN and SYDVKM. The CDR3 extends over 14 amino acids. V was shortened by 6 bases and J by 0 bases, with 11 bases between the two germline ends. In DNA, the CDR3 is TGTGCCAGCAGAGACCTCGACCTGAACACTGAAGCTTTCTTT. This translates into CASRDLDLNTEAFF.

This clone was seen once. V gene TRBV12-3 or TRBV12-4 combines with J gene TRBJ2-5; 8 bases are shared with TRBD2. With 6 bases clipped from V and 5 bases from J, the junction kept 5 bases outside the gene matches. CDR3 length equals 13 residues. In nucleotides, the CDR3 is TGTGCCAGCAGGGTAGCGGGGAGGGAGACCCAGTACTTC. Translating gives CASRVAGRETQYF.

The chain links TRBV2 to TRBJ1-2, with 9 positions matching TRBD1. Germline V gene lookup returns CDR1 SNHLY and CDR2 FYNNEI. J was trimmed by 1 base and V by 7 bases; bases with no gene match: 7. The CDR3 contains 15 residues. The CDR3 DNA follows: TGTGCCAGCACTCAGGACAGGGGTAATAACTATGGCTACACCTTC. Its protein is CASTQDRGNNYGYTF. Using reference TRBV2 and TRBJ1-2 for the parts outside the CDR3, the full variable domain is EPEVTQTPSHQVTQMGQEVILRCVPISNHLYFYWYRQILGQKVEFLVSFYNNEISEKSEIFDDQFSVERPDGSNFTLKIRSTKLEDSAMYFCASTQDRGNNYGYTFGSGTRLTVV.

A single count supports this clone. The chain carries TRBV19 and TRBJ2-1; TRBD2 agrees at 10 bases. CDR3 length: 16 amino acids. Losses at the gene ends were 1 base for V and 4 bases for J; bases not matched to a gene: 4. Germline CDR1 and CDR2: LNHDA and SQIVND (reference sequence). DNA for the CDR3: TGTGCCAGTAGTATAGTCGGACTAGCGGCATACAATGAGCAGTTCTTC. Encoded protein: CASSIVGLAAYNEQFF.

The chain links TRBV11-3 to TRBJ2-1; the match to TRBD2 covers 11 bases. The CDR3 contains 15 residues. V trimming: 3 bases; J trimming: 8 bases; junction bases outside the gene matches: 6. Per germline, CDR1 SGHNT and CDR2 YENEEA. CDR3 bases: TGTGCCAGCAGCTTTACTAGCGGGAGCATTGATGAGCAGTTCTTC. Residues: CASSFTSGSIDEQFF.

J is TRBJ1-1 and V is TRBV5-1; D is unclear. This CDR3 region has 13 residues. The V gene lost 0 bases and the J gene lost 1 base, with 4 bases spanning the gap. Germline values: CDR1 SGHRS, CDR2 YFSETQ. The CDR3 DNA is TGCGCCAGCAGCTTGGACAGGAACACTGAAGCTTTCTTT. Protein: CASSLDRNTEAFF.

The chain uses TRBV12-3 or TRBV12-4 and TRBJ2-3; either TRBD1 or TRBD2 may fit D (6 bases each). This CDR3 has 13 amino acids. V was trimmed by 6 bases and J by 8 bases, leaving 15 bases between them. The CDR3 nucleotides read TGTGCCAGCAGGGGGGGCGCTGAGGGTACGCAGTATTTT. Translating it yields CASRGGAEGTQYF.

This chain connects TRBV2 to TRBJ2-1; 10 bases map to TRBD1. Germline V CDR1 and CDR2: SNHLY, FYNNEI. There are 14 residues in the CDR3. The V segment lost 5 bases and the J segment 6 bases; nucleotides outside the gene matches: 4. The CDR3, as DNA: TGTGCCAGCAGTCTGGGACAGGGGTCCAATGAGCAGTTCTTC. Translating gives CASSLGQGSNEQFF.

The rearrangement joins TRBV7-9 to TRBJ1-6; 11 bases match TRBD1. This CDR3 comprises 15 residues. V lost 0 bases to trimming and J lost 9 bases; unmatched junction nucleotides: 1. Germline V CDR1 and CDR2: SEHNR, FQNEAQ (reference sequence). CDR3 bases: TGTGCCAGCAGCTTAGCGGGGACAGGGGGTTCACCCCTCCACTTT. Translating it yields CASSLAGTGGSPLHF.

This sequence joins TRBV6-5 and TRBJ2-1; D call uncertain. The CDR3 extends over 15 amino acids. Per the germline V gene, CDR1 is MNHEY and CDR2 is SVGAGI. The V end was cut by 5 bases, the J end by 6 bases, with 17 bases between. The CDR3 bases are TGTGCCAGCAGTCATTTTGCCGGGCGGTTCAATGAGCAGTTCTTC. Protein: CASSHFAGRFNEQFF.

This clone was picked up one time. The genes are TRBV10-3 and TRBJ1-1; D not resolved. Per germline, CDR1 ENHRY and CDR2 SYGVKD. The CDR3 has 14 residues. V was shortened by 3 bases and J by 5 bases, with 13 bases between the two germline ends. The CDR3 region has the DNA TGTGCCATCAGTGACCGGGCGGTAGGGACTGAAGCTTTCTTT. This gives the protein CAISDRAVGTEAFF.

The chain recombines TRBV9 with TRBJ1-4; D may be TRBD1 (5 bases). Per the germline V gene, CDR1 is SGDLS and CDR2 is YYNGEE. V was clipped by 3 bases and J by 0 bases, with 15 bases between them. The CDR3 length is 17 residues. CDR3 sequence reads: CASSAGLGVSTNEKLFF. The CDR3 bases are TGTGCCAGCAGCGCCGGGTTGGGGGTCTCAACTAATGAAAAACTGTTTTTT.

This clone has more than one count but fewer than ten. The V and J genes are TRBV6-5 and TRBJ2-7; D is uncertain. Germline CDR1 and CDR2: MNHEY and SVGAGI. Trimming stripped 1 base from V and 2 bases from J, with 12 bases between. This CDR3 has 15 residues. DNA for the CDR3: TGTGCCAGCAGTTACTTTTTTGGCTCTACCTACGAGCAGTACTTC. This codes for CASSYFFGSTYEQYF.

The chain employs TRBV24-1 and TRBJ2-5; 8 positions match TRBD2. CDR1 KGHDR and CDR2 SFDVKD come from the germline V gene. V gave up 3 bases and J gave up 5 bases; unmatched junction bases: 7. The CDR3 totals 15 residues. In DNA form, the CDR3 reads TGTGCCACCAGTGATGTGGGACTAGGTGGGGAGACCCAGTACTTC. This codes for CATSDVGLGGETQYF.

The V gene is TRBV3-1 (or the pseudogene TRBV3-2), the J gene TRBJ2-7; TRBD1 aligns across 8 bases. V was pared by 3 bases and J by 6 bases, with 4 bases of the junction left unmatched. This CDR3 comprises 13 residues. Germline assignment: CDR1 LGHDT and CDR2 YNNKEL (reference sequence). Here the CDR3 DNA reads TGTGCCAGCAGCCAGACCAGGGGGCTCGAGCAGTACTTC. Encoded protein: CASSQTRGLEQYF.

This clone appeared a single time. The CDR3 spells CASSSQPGQGSSYGYTF. CDR3 sequence (DNA): TGTGCCAGCAGCTCACAACCGGGACAGGGGTCGTCCTATGGCTACACCTTC. The chain is built from TRBV9 and TRBJ1-2, with 10 positions matching TRBD1. The CDR3 extends over 17 amino acids. The V gene's germline CDR1 is SGDLS and CDR2 YYNGEE. V shed 4 bases and J 4 bases; nucleotides not matched to a gene: 13.